Below are 29 T cell receptor beta chains sequenced from a single sample in a study of cytomegalovirus exposure and HLA in healthy donors (TCRdb year 2017). To prepare the library, the immunoSEQ multiplex PCR assay was applied. For the multiplex PCR, a mixture combining 60 forward primers for TCR Vbeta segments and 13 reverse primers for TCR Jbeta segments was used. As stored in TCRdb, this immuneACCESS dataset retains in-frame rearrangements with V and J assigned. A fraction of the clones does not appear; measured against another copy, unresolved V genes explain less than half of the discrepancy, and the remainder lacks a known reason. The sample data list approximately 140,000 clones, and around three quarters of these were observed just once. Approximately 1.7% of the sample comes from the top ten. The sequencing sample was made of PBMCs. The receptors shown here come from a woman aged 50 to 65 in good health and CMV-seronegative.

The V gene is TRBV7-2, the J gene TRBJ1-1; tentatively, D is TRBD1 (6 bases). Trimming took 4 bases from V and 4 from J, leaving 16 bases between them. Germline CDR1 reads SGHTA; CDR2 reads FQGNSA. The length of the CDR3 is 15 residues. The CDR3 DNA reads as TGTGCCAGCAGCTCCCCGACAGGCTGGGGCACTGAAGCTTTCTTT. This translates into CASSSPTGWGTEAFF.

In its sample, this clone was seen once. This chain joins TRBV15 and TRBJ2-7, with D possibly matching TRBD1 (6 bases). Germline assignment: CDR1 LNHNV and CDR2 YYDKDF (reference sequence). The CDR3 is 12 residues long. V lost 11 bases, J lost 3 bases, and 14 bases lay in between. In DNA, the CDR3 is TGTGCCGTCCGGACAGCGAACTACGAGCAGTACTTC. Translated: CAVRTANYEQYF.

V gene TRBV28 combines with J gene TRBJ1-5; the D gene is possibly TRBD1 (5 bases). Trimming cost V 4 bases and J 1 base, with 11 bases left between them. Germline V gene sequence: CDR1 MDHEN, CDR2 SYDVKM. The CDR3 is 15 amino acids. CDR3 loop: CASSSNDRSNQPQHF. CDR3 in DNA: TGTGCCAGCAGTTCCAACGACAGAAGCAATCAGCCCCAGCATTTT.

This chain joins TRBV6-6 and TRBJ1-2, with D possibly being TRBD1 (5 bases). Trimming cost V 2 bases and J 8 bases, with 15 bases left between them. In germline, CDR1 is MNHNY, CDR2 SVGAGI (reference sequence). The CDR3 has 14 amino acids. The DNA for the CDR3 is TGTGCCAGCAGTTACCGCGTTCAGGGAGGAGGCTACACCTTC. Residues: CASSYRVQGGGYTF.

Only a few counts were recorded for this clone. The chain has TRBV29-1 and TRBJ2-2; D remains ambiguous. Germline CDR1 and CDR2: SQVTM and ANQGSEA. This CDR3 contains 12 residues. Trimming removed 3 bases at V and 1 base at J, with 3 bases between. The CDR3 DNA reads TGCAGCGTTGAGCGGAACACCGGGGAGCTGTTTTTT. Protein product: CSVERNTGELFF.

This sequence joins TRBV5-5 and TRBJ2-1, with D perhaps matching TRBD2 (5 bases). Deletions cut 0 bases from V and 4 bases from J, with 5 bases between. Germline V gene lookup returns CDR1 SGHKS and CDR2 YYEKEE (reference sequence). The CDR3 covers 13 residues. The CDR3, as DNA: TGTGCCAGCAGCTTGGGCGGGTACAATGAGCAGTTCTTC. Protein sequence: CASSLGGYNEQFF.

The chain links TRBV6-6 to TRBJ1-1, with D unclear. V was pared by 7 bases and J by 0 bases, with 3 bases between. Germline V gives CDR1 MNHNY, CDR2 SVGAGI (reference sequence). The CDR3 is 11 amino acids. As DNA, the CDR3 is TGTGCCAGCACATTGAACACTGAAGCTTTCTTT. This gives the protein CASTLNTEAFF.

The rearrangement uses TRBV7-3 and TRBJ2-2, with 11 bases matching TRBD2. The ends lost 5 bases at V and 2 bases at J; junction bases unmatched: 4. This CDR3 contains 16 residues. CDR1 is SGHTA, CDR2 FQGTGA, per germline. The CDR3 protein is CASSQTSGVNTGELFF. As DNA, the CDR3 is TGTGCCAGCAGCCAGACTAGCGGGGTTAACACCGGGGAGCTGTTTTTT.

This chain connects TRBV2 to TRBJ1-1, with D perhaps matching TRBD1 (6 bases). The germline V and J ends were trimmed by 7 bases and 4 bases, with 16 bases remaining between them. Germline V lookup: CDR1 SNHLY, CDR2 FYNNEI. This CDR3 region has 14 residues. Here the CDR3 DNA reads TGTGCCAGCACTGAGACAGGCTGGGGCACTGAAGCTTTCTTT. This translates into CASTETGWGTEAFF. Using reference TRBV2 and TRBJ1-1 for the parts outside the CDR3, the full variable domain is EPEVTQTPSHQVTQMGQEVILRCVPISNHLYFYWYRQILGQKVEFLVSFYNNEISEKSEIFDDQFSVERPDGSNFTLKIRSTKLEDSAMYFCASTETGWGTEAFFGQGTRLTVV.

This clone was observed a handful of times. This chain connects TRBV28 to TRBJ2-1; 12 nucleotides align to TRBD2. Trimming took 4 bases from V and 0 from J; bases not matched to a gene: 10. The CDR3 is 19 residues long. CDR1 is MDHEN, CDR2 SYDVKM, per germline. The CDR3 DNA is TGTGCCAGCAGTTCAAGACTAGCGGGAGTTCGGAGCTCCTACAATGAGCAGTTCTTC. Amino acids: CASSSRLAGVRSSYNEQFF.

This clone was seen just once. This sequence joins TRBV2 and TRBJ2-3, with TRBD2 matching over 11 bases. J was trimmed by 2 bases and V by 7 bases; bases with no gene match: 5. The CDR3 consists of 15 residues. Germline CDR1 SNHLY, CDR2 FYNNEI. In DNA form, the CDR3 reads TGTGCCAGCACAAGACTAGCGGGGCCCACAGATACGCAGTATTTT. This sequence encodes CASTRLAGPTDTQYF. Using reference TRBV2 and TRBJ2-3 for the parts outside the CDR3, the full variable domain is EPEVTQTPSHQVTQMGQEVILRCVPISNHLYFYWYRQILGQKVEFLVSFYNNEISEKSEIFDDQFSVERPDGSNFTLKIRSTKLEDSAMYFCASTRLAGPTDTQYFGPGTRLTVL.

The V gene is TRBV6-5, the J gene TRBJ1-6; 10 bases fit TRBD1. This CDR3 spans 14 amino acids. The J segment lost 15 bases and the V segment lost 5 bases, leaving 10 bases of the junction unmatched. The germline CDR1 and CDR2 sequences are MNHEY and SVGAGI. In nucleotides, the CDR3 is TGTGCCAGCAGTCCCCGGGACAGGGGAGCCGTCCTCCACTTT. Protein sequence: CASSPRDRGAVLHF.

The V call is TRBV5-6, the J call TRBJ2-7; 7 bases agree with TRBD1. The CDR3 loop spans 14 amino acids. Germline CDR1 is SGHDT and CDR2 is YYEEEE. Trimming took 3 bases from V and 6 from J; bases not matched to a gene: 9. The CDR3 DNA sequence: TGTGCCAGCAGCTGGGGACAGACCTTCTCCGAGCAGTACTTC. Translated: CASSWGQTFSEQYF.

The chain joins TRBV11-3 to TRBJ2-7, with a possible D match to TRBD2 (6 bases). This CDR3 region has 15 residues. In germline, CDR1 is SGHNT, CDR2 YENEEA. V lost 5 bases and J 6 bases, leaving 20 bases between the germline ends. The CDR3 DNA reads TGTGCCAGCAGCCTGATGGGGGGAGCACTGGGCGAGCAGTACTTC. Translation: CASSLMGGALGEQYF.

Only one count was recorded for this clone. J is TRBJ1-3 and V is TRBV9; D call uncertain. The CDR3 has 15 residues. Per germline, CDR1 SGDLS and CDR2 YYNGEE. V was clipped by 0 bases and J by 0 bases, with 7 bases between them. CDR3 sequence: CASSVEASSGNTIYF. The CDR3 region has the DNA TGTGCCAGCAGCGTAGAGGCTAGCTCTGGAAACACCATATATTTT.

The rearrangement links TRBV9 to TRBJ1-1; possible D gene TRBD1, 6 bases. V lost 2 bases and J 0 bases, leaving 8 bases between the germline ends. Germline loops: CDR1 SGDLS, CDR2 YYNGEE. The CDR3 totals 14 residues. CDR3 sequence reads: CASSVGQVNTEAFF. The CDR3 coding sequence is TGTGCCAGCAGCGTGGGACAAGTGAACACTGAAGCTTTCTTT.

The chain is built from TRBV14 and TRBJ2-7; 11 nucleotides align to TRBD2. The CDR3 is 15 residues long. With V trimmed by 4 bases and J by 0 bases, 2 bases remained unmatched. The germline CDR1 and CDR2 sequences are SGHDN and FVKESK. The CDR3 coding sequence is TGTGCCAGCAGCCCCCTAGCGGGAGGCTCCTACGAGCAGTACTTC. This sequence encodes CASSPLAGGSYEQYF.

This chain uses TRBV29-1 with TRBJ2-5, with D maybe TRBD1 (5 bases). The last part of the DNA fits TRBJ2-7 better; the J call may be wrong. The CDR3 has 11 residues. Per the germline V gene, CDR1 is SQVTM and CDR2 is ANQGSEA. The DNA of the CDR3 is TGCAGCGTTGATCAGGGCTACGAGCAGTACTTC. Protein sequence: CSVDQGYEQYF.

The chain recombines TRBV27 with TRBJ2-5; TRBD2 is a possible D gene (6 bases). TRBJ2-7 explains the end of the DNA better; the J call may be wrong. The CDR3 extends over 13 amino acids. Germline V CDR1 and CDR2: MNHEY, SMNVEV (reference sequence). The CDR3 bases are TGTGCCAGCAGAGAGCGGGCGCGCTACGAGCAGTACTTC. Its protein is CASRERARYEQYF.

This clone showed up just once. The chain joins TRBV18 to TRBJ1-5; D perhaps matches TRBD1 (6 bases). V gave up 3 bases and J gave up 4 bases, with 19 bases separating them. CDR3 size: 17 residues. In germline, CDR1 is KGHSH, CDR2 LQKENI. CDR3 in amino acids: CASSPADRASSNQPQHF. For the CDR3, the DNA is TGTGCCAGCTCACCCGCGGACAGAGCTAGTTCAAATCAGCCCCAGCATTTT.

V is TRBV6-6 and J is TRBJ1-1; 10 nucleotides align to TRBD1. The CDR3 extends over 16 amino acids. Germline loops: CDR1 MNHNY, CDR2 SVGAGI (reference sequence). Trimming took 6 bases from V and 7 from J; bases not matched to a gene: 14. The chain's CDR3 is CASRSNVDRGLCEAFF. CDR3 nucleotides: TGTGCCAGCAGATCCAACGTCGACAGGGGGCTTTGTGAAGCTTTCTTT.

This chain uses TRBV5-1 with TRBJ2-1; D is unclear. The CDR3 has 15 residues. Trimming pared 7 bases from V and 0 bases from J, leaving 14 bases between. Germline V CDR1 and CDR2: SGHRS, YFSETQ. The CDR3 region is CASRLDGNSYNEQFF. The DNA for the CDR3 is TGCGCCAGCCGCCTGGACGGTAACTCCTACAATGAGCAGTTCTTC.

This chain connects TRBV28 to TRBJ2-7; D perhaps matches TRBD1 (6 bases). The germline V gene has CDR1 MDHEN and CDR2 SYDVKM. The CDR3 runs to 15 residues. Trimming took off 6 bases at V and 4 bases at J, with 19 bases between the two ends. CDR3 sequence reads: CASSPRTARTYEQYF. In DNA, the CDR3 is TGTGCCAGCAGCCCTAGGACAGCGAGGACGTACGAGCAGTACTTC.

This chain links TRBV29-1 with TRBJ2-7; 9 bases fit TRBD1. The CDR3 is 13 amino acids. Per the germline V gene, CDR1 is SQVTM and CDR2 is ANQGSEA. Trimming at V came to 3 bases and at J to 7 bases, leaving 7 bases not matched to a gene. This CDR3 reads CSVDPTGGQEQYF. The CDR3 nucleotides read TGCAGCGTTGATCCGACAGGGGGTCAGGAGCAGTACTTC.

The V and J genes are TRBV5-4 and TRBJ1-2; 7 bases match TRBD1. CDR1 is SGHNT, CDR2 YYREEE, per germline (reference sequence). The CDR3 loop spans 12 amino acids. With V trimmed by 3 bases and J by 6 bases, 2 bases remained unmatched. DNA for the CDR3: TGTGCCAGCAGCTCCGACAGGGATGGCTACACCTTC. Protein: CASSSDRDGYTF. Using reference TRBV5-4 and TRBJ1-2 for the parts outside the CDR3, the full variable domain is ETGVTQSPTHLIKTRGQQVTLRCSSQSGHNTVSWYQQALGQGPQFIFQYYREEENGRGNFPPRFSGLQFPNYSSELNVNALELDDSALYLCASSSDRDGYTFGSGTRLTVV.

This sequence joins TRBV27 and TRBJ2-7; possibly TRBD2 for D (6 bases). In germline, CDR1 is MNHEY, CDR2 SMNVEV (reference sequence). This CDR3 region has 15 residues. Trimming removed 3 bases from V and 5 bases from J, with 17 bases in between. CDR3 nucleotides: TGTGCCAGCAGTTTTGTGGCGGACTACCGGAACGAGCAGTACTTC. Translated: CASSFVADYRNEQYF.

The chain joins TRBV27 to TRBJ2-5, with D tentatively TRBD2 (5 bases). Per germline, CDR1 MNHEY and CDR2 SMNVEV (reference sequence). V lost 10 bases and J 5 bases, leaving 20 bases between the germline ends. The length of the CDR3 is 14 residues. In DNA, the CDR3 is TGTGCCACCCCACGGAGCCGGGGAAGGGAGACCCAGTACTTC. This translates into CATPRSRGRETQYF.

This clone showed up just once. The chain couples TRBV7-8 to TRBJ2-3; 8 bases are shared with TRBD2. The junction had 7 bases not matched to a gene; V was cut back by 0 bases and J by 5 bases. CDR1 is SGHVS and CDR2 is FQNEAQ in the germline V gene. The CDR3 is 16 residues long. The chain's CDR3 is CASSLAMGLAGDTQYF. The CDR3 DNA sequence: TGTGCCAGCAGCTTAGCGATGGGGCTAGCGGGAGATACGCAGTATTTT.

The V and J genes are TRBV27 and TRBJ1-2, with 12 positions matching TRBD1. The CDR3 is made up of 21 amino acids. CDR1 and CDR2 from the germline V gene are MNHEY and SMNVEV (reference sequence). The trim removed 4 bases at V and 2 bases at J, leaving 20 bases unmatched. The CDR3 loop reads CASSSHNRDRGRGSMNYGYTF. The CDR3 DNA sequence: TGTGCCAGCAGTTCCCACAACCGGGACAGGGGGCGCGGGTCGATGAACTATGGCTACACCTTC.